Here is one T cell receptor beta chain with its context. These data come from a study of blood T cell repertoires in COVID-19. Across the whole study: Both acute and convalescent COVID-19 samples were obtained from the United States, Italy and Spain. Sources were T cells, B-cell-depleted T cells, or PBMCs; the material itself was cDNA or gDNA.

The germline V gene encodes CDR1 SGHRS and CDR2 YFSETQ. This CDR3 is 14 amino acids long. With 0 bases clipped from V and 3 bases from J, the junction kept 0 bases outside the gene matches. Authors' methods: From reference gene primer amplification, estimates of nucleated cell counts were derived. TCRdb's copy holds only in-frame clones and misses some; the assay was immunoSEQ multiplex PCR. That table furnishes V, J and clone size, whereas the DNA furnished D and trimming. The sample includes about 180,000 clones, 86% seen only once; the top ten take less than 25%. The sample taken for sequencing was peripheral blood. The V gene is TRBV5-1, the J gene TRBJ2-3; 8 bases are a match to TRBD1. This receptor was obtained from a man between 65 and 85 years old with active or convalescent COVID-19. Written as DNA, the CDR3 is TGCGCCAGCAGCTTGGACAGGGGGACAGATACGCAGTATTTT. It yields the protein CASSLDRGTDTQYF.